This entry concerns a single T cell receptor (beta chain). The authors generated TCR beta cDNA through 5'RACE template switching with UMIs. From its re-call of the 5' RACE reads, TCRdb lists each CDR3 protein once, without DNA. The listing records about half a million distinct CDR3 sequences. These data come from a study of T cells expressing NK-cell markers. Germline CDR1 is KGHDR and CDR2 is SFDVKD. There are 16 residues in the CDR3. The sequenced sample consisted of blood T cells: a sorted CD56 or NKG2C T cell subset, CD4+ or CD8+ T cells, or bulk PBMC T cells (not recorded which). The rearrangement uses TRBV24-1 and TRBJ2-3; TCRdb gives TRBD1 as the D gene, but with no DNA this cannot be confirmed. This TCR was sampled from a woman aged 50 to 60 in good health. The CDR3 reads CATSDFDREFTDTQYF.